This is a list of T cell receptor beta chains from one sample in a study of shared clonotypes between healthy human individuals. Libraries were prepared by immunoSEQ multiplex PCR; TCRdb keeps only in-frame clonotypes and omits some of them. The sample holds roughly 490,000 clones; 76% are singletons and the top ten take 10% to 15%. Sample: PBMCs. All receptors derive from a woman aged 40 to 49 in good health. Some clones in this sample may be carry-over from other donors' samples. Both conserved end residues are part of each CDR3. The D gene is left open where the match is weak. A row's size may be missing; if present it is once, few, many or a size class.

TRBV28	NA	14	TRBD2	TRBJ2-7	TGTGCCACCTCCACCGGGACTAGCGGGAGTGAGCAGTACTTC	CATSTGTSGSEQYF
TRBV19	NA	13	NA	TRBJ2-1	TGTGCCAGTAGAGCGGACTGGGCTAGAGAGCAGTTCTTC	CASRADWAREQFF
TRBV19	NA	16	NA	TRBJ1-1	TGTGCCAGTAGTATGGGTGTGCGGGGATTAGGCACTGAAGCTTTCTTT	CASSMGVRGLGTEAFF
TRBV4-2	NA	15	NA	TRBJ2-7	TGTGCCAGCAGCCAAGATGTTGGGGGGTCCTACGAGCAGTACTTC	CASSQDVGGSYEQYF
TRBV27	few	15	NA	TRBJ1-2	TGTGCCAGCAGTTCCCCGGGACCGATAAACTATGGCTACACCTTC	CASSSPGPINYGYTF
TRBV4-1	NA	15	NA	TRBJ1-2	TGCGCCAGCAGCCAAGGTCAGGGAGCTAACTATGGCTACACCTTC	CASSQGQGANYGYTF
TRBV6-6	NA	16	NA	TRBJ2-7	TGTGCCAGCAGTTACGGTCAGGCACAGAGCTCCTACGAGCAGTACTTC	CASSYGQAQSSYEQYF
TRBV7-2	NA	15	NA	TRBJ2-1	TGTGCCAGCAGCCGGGAGCTTAGCTCCTACAATGAGCAGTTCTTC	CASSRELSSYNEQFF
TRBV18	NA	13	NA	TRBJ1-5	TGTGCCAGCTCCCCTGGGGGCTCCGGGCCCCAGCATTTT	CASSPGGSGPQHF
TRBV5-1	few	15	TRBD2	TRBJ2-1	TGCGCCAGCAGCCCATACCAGGGACTACGCAATGAGCAGTTCTTC	CASSPYQGLRNEQFF
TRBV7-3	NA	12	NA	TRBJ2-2	TGTGCCAGCAGCCTCGGCACCGGGGAGCTGTTTTTT	CASSLGTGELFF
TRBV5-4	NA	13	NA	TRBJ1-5	TGTGCCAGAAGCTTGGCGCAAAATCAGCCCCAGCATTTT	CARSLAQNQPQHF
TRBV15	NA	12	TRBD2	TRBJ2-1	TGTGCCACCAGCAGGACTAGCCCCCCCCAGTTCTTC	CATSRTSPPQFF
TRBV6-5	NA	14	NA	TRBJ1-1	TGTGCCAGCAGTTACGGGCAGGGGAGCACTGAAGCTTTCTTT	CASSYGQGSTEAFF
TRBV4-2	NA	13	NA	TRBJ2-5	TGTGCCAGCAGCCAATCCCCGCAAGGGGAGCAGTACTTC	CASSQSPQGEQYF
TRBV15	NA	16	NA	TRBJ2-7	TGTGCCACCAGCAGAGGATTAGGGACGGATTCCTACGAGCAGTACTTC	CATSRGLGTDSYEQYF
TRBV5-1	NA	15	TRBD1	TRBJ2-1	TGCGCCAGCAGCTTGGCGGGACAGGGGTTTAATGAGCAGTTCTTC	CASSLAGQGFNEQFF
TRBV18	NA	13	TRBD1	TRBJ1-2	TGTGCCAGCTCACCCGACAGGGCGGATGGCTACACCTTC	CASSPDRADGYTF
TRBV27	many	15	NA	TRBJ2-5	TGTGCCAGCAGTTTATGGGGGGCGCAACAAGAGACCCAGTACTTC	CASSLWGAQQETQYF
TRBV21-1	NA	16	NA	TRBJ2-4	TGTGCCAGCAGCAATACAGGGTTGGACGTCAAAAACATTCAGTACTTC	CASSNTGLDVKNIQYF
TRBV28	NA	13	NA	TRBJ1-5	TGTGCCAACGGGGGAGATAGCAATCAGCCCCAGCATTTT	CANGGDSNQPQHF
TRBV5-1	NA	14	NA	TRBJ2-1	TGCGCCAGCAGCTTCCGGGGCCCGAGGAATGAGCAGTTCTTC	CASSFRGPRNEQFF